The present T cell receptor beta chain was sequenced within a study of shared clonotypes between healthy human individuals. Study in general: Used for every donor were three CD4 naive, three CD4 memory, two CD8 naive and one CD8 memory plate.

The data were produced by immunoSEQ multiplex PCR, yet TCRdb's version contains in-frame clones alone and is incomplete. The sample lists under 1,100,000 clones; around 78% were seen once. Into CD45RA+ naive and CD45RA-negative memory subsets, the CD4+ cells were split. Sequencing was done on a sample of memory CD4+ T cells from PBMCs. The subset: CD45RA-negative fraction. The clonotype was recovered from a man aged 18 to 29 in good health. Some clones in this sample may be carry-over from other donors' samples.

The CDR3: CASSLGQEALYGYTF. The CDR3 nucleotides read TGTGCCAGCAGCTTAGGGCAGGAGGCACTGTACGGCTACACCTTC. This sequence joins TRBV11-2 and TRBJ1-2; D ambiguous. Looked up from germline, CDR1 is SGHAT and CDR2 is FQNNGV. V dropped 1 base and J dropped 8 bases, with 17 bases sitting between them. This CDR3 is built from 15 residues.